This T cell receptor (beta chain) was identified in a study of tumor-infiltrating lymphocytes in primary liver carcinoma. About the study: These patients were men and women whose ages were 30 to 69 years.

The template, about 550 ng total RNA, yielded TCR beta cDNA made with a constant-region primer. Nested multiplex PCR, run for three rounds with slightly modified ARM-PCR, yielded TCR beta libraries. TRBV1-TRBV30 forward primers and a C-beta reverse primer were used in the first two PCR rounds, which each ran for approximately 11 cycles. TCRdb reprocessed the multiplex PCR reads via MiXCR and lists one record per CDR3 protein. This sample carries some 190,000 distinct CDR3 sequences, about 60% of them seen once, and the ten largest clones take about 72%. CDR3 length: 15 amino acids. Blood RNA originated from unsorted whole blood, with germline DNA additionally extracted. This clonotype appeared once. Relative to the germline gene, one junction end is altered; a read error may explain this.

The chain couples TRBV12-3 or TRBV12-4 to TRBJ2-2; 7 bases fit TRBD2. The sample was peripheral blood. This TCR came from a man aged 40-49 years with primary liver carcinoma and hepatitis B virus infection. The chain's CDR3 is CASSSSGANTGEQFF. Here the CDR3 DNA reads TGTGCCAGCAGTTCGAGCGGGGCGAACACCGGGGAGCAGTTTTTT.